Given below is one TCR beta chain in context. The antigen is undetermined. All three twin pairs grew up together with likely shared infections and vaccines. Germline CDR1 and CDR2: SGDLS and YYNGEE. CDR3 length: 14 amino acids. Trimming stripped 0 bases from V and 0 bases from J, with 6 bases between. MiXCR, applied by TCRdb to the 5' RACE reads, yields one record per CDR3 protein. Of about 370,000 distinct CDR3 sequences listed, around 30% are singletons. This sample was taken from a study of identical twins' blood T cells. Study background: Some 50 million reads covered roughly six alpha-chain and roughly six beta-chain libraries.

Points from the study as a whole: Each donor's most abundant TCRbeta clonotypes shared more CDR3 sequences with her twin than unrelated donors.

Sequencing used PBMCs. The gene calls are TRBV9 and TRBJ1-1; D is unclear. This TCR was recovered from a woman aged 18 to 55 in good health. The DNA of the CDR3 is TGTGCCAGCAGCGTAGACGTCGTGAACACTGAAGCTTTCTTT. Translating gives CASSVDVVNTEAFF.